The 28 T cell receptor beta chains in this list originate from one sample, sequenced in a study of blood T cell repertoires in COVID-19. Assay used: immunoSEQ multiplex PCR; TCRdb lists only in-frame clones, some missing. Of around 84,000 clones listed, 75% to 85% are singletons. The sequenced sample consisted of peripheral blood. These receptors were taken from a woman aged 40 to 50 with active or convalescent COVID-19.

V and J are TRBV7-2 and TRBJ2-2; TRBD2 might be the D (6 bases). The CDR3 consists of 15 residues. V lost 5 bases and J lost 1, with 11 bases in between. CDR1 and CDR2 (germline): SGHTA, FQGNSA. The CDR3: CASSPRGVNTGELFF. CDR3 DNA sequence: TGTGCCAGCAGCCCCCGCGGGGTGAACACCGGGGAGCTGTTTTTT.

This clone appeared once. This sequence joins TRBV6-5 and TRBJ2-2; D might be TRBD2 (7 bases). Trimming took 4 bases from V and 8 from J, leaving 20 bases between them. There are 16 residues in the CDR3. CDR1 is MNHEY and CDR2 is SVGAGI in the germline V gene. The CDR3 sequence: CASSSLYLGGRGELFF. The CDR3 DNA reads TGTGCCAGCAGTTCTCTCTACCTCGGGGGGCGAGGGGAGCTGTTTTTT.

This chain connects TRBV12-3 or TRBV12-4 to TRBJ2-1; D is unresolved. This CDR3 contains 11 residues. The ends were cut back, 6 bases at V and 5 bases at J, with 5 bases in the middle. The CDR3 loop is CASRFNNEQFF. The CDR3 DNA reads TGTGCCAGCAGGTTTAACAATGAGCAGTTCTTC.

The rearrangement uses TRBV2 and TRBJ2-5; the D is unclear. V was clipped by 4 bases and J by 2 bases, with 11 bases between them. The CDR3 spans 14 residues. Germline CDR1 and CDR2: SNHLY and FYNNEI. The CDR3 loop is CASSARIDQETQYF. The CDR3 DNA reads TGTGCCAGCAGTGCCAGGATAGATCAAGAGACCCAGTACTTC.

CDR3 nucleotide sequence: TGTGCCAGCAGCCCCGCCGGAGGAGCGGGGGGGGACACCGGGGAGCTGTTTTTT. Translation gives CASSPAGGAGGDTGELFF. This chain uses TRBV4-2 with TRBJ2-2; TRBD2 matches at 10 bases. V was pared by 4 bases and J by 3 bases, with 11 bases of the junction left unmatched. This CDR3 comprises 18 residues. Per the germline V gene, CDR1 is LGHNA and CDR2 is YNFKEQ.

This chain uses TRBV19 with TRBJ2-7; 10 bases are shared with TRBD1. This CDR3 has 14 amino acids. Germline CDR1 is LNHDA and CDR2 is SQIVND (reference sequence). The V segment lost 4 bases and the J segment 9 bases; nucleotides outside the gene matches: 9. CDR3 loop: CASSTGQGNAVQYF. The CDR3 DNA follows: TGTGCCAGTAGTACGGGACAGGGGAACGCTGTGCAGTACTTC.

This chain connects TRBV5-1 to TRBJ2-5; TRBD1 might be the D (6 bases). The V end was cut by 4 bases, the J end by 2 bases, with 15 bases between. Germline-derived CDR1 and CDR2 are SGHRS and YFSETQ. The CDR3 covers 15 residues. CDR3 in DNA: TGCGCCAGCAGCGTCTCAGGGGAGAGGCAAGAGACCCAGTACTTC. Encoded protein: CASSVSGERQETQYF.

The chain uses TRBV6-5 and TRBJ1-3, with 8 bases lining up with TRBD1. V lost 7 bases, J lost 0 bases, and 5 bases stayed unmatched. Germline V CDR1 and CDR2: MNHEY, SVGAGI. This CDR3 comprises 15 residues. CDR3 in DNA: TGTGCCAGCATGACAGGGGACCTCTCTGGAAACACCATATATTTT. Its protein product is CASMTGDLSGNTIYF.

This clone was observed once. The chain couples TRBV6-5 to TRBJ1-2; 11 bases agree with TRBD1. Germline values: CDR1 MNHEY, CDR2 SVGAGI. With V trimmed by 6 bases and J by 4 bases, 7 bases remained unmatched. There are 15 residues in the CDR3. The CDR3 loop reads CASRTGTGGFYGYTF. DNA for the CDR3: TGTGCCAGCAGAACCGGGACAGGGGGGTTCTATGGCTACACCTTC.

The chain recombines TRBV4-3 with TRBJ2-2, with 7 bases aligning to TRBD2. This CDR3 contains 16 residues. J was trimmed by 4 bases and V by 2 bases; bases with no gene match: 7. Germline lookup yields CDR1 LGHNA and CDR2 YSLEER. CDR3 region: CASSQRREGPTGELFF. The CDR3 DNA follows: TGCGCCAGCAGCCAAAGAAGGGAGGGGCCCACCGGGGAGCTGTTTTTT.

V usage is TRBV6-2 or TRBV6-3 and J usage is TRBJ1-6; the D gene is possibly TRBD1 (5 bases). This CDR3 has 13 amino acids. Looked up from germline, CDR1 is MNHEY and CDR2 is SVGEGT. V dropped 6 bases and J dropped 11 bases, with 14 bases sitting between them. CDR3 loop: CASSKGQGTPLHF. The CDR3 coding sequence is TGTGCCAGCAGCAAGGGGCAGGGAACACCCCTCCACTTT.

The genes are TRBV18 and TRBJ1-2; the D gene is possibly TRBD1 (6 bases). The CDR3 runs to 14 residues. CDR1 is KGHSH and CDR2 is LQKENI in the germline V gene. V shed 4 bases and J shed 4 bases, with 13 bases lying between them. The CDR3 loop is CASSLEGQPYGYTF. The DNA of the CDR3 is TGTGCCAGCTCACTGGAAGGACAGCCCTATGGCTACACCTTC.

The chain employs TRBV19 and TRBJ1-2, with 10 bases fitting TRBD1. The length of the CDR3 is 17 residues. J gave up 1 base and V 4 bases, and 9 bases lay outside the gene matches. Germline loops: CDR1 LNHDA, CDR2 SQIVND (reference sequence). CDR3 residues: CASSRLPGQGVNYGYTF. CDR3 nucleotides: TGTGCCAGTAGTAGACTGCCCGGACAGGGGGTTAACTATGGCTACACCTTC. Full variable domain (outside the CDR3, taken from reference TRBV19 and TRBJ1-2): DGGITQSPKYLFRKEGQNVTLSCEQNLNHDAMYWYRQDPGQGLRLIYYSQIVNDFQKGDIAEGYSVSREKKESFPLTVTSAQKNPTAFYLCASSRLPGQGVNYGYTFGSGTRLTVV.

This clone came up many times. The chain couples TRBV6-1 to TRBJ1-2, with a possible D match to TRBD1 (6 bases). Trimming cost V 0 bases and J 1 base, with 12 bases left between them. This CDR3 contains 16 residues. Germline lookup yields CDR1 MNHNS and CDR2 SASEGT. CDR3 amino acids: CASSEALDRINYGYTF. CDR3 in DNA: TGTGCCAGCAGTGAAGCCCTGGACAGAATTAACTATGGCTACACCTTC.

The chain carries TRBV18 and TRBJ2-1; 7 bases agree with TRBD1. The CDR3 has 14 residues. V dropped 1 base and J dropped 5; count of bases not matched to a gene: 2. From germline, CDR1 is KGHSH and CDR2 LQKENI. CDR3 sequence: CASSPRDSHNEQFF. CDR3 DNA sequence: TGTGCCAGCTCACCACGGGACAGCCACAATGAGCAGTTCTTC. The variable domain in full, with the rest retrieved from reference TRBV18 and TRBJ2-1, is NAGVMQNPRHLVRRRGQEARLRCSPMKGHSHVYWYRQLPEEGLKFMVYLQKENIIDESGMPKERFSAEFPKEGPSILRIQQVVRGDSAAYFCASSPRDSHNEQFFGPGTRLTVL.

This chain connects TRBV12-3 or TRBV12-4 to TRBJ1-5; D gene ambiguous. CDR3 size: 13 residues. The V end lost 5 bases, the J end lost 4 bases, and 9 bases lay between the germline ends. The CDR3 nucleotides read TGTGCCAGCAGTCCCTTTCTTAATCAGCCCCAGCATTTT. The encoded protein is CASSPFLNQPQHF.

J is TRBJ2-1 and V is TRBV7-2; the match to TRBD1 covers 8 bases. CDR3 size: 15 residues. V dropped 5 bases and J dropped 4; count of bases not matched to a gene: 7. Looked up from germline, CDR1 is SGHTA and CDR2 is FQGNSA. The CDR3 sequence: CASSPGTGNYNEQFF. The CDR3 DNA follows: TGTGCCAGCAGCCCGGGGACAGGAAATTACAATGAGCAGTTCTTC.

This clone was seen many times. The chain links TRBV3-1 (or the pseudogene TRBV3-2) to TRBJ1-2; the D is unclear. V was trimmed by 3 bases and J by 4 bases, leaving 9 bases between them. This CDR3 spans 13 amino acids. CDR1 LGHDT and CDR2 YNNKEL come from the germline V gene (reference sequence). CDR3 sequence (DNA): TGTGCCAGCAGCCAGCCCGAGGGCTATGGCTACACCTTC. Its protein is CASSQPEGYGYTF.

The chain uses TRBV27 and TRBJ1-5; TRBD1 might be the D (6 bases). This CDR3 comprises 17 residues. Trimming left V 5 bases short and J 2 bases short, with 19 bases between. Per the germline V gene, CDR1 is MNHEY and CDR2 is SMNVEV (reference sequence). CDR3 DNA sequence: TGTGCCAGCAGTCCCGCACAGGGAAGGATGGGCAATCAGCCCCAGCATTTT. Translating it yields CASSPAQGRMGNQPQHF.

This chain uses TRBV30 with TRBJ1-5; D may be TRBD1 (6 bases). The V gene lost 0 bases and the J gene lost 8 bases, with 11 bases spanning the gap. Germline V gives CDR1 GTSNPN, CDR2 SVGIG (reference sequence). The CDR3 runs 13 residues. CDR3 residues: CAWSVGGGEPQHF. For the CDR3, the DNA is TGTGCCTGGAGTGTAGGGGGAGGGGAGCCCCAGCATTTT.

V is TRBV6-1 and J is TRBJ2-2, with 7 bases that match TRBD2. V was clipped by 0 bases and J by 7 bases; unmatched bases: 2. The CDR3 has 14 amino acids. Germline CDR1 is MNHNS and CDR2 is SASEGT. The CDR3 coding sequence is TGTGCCAGCAGTGAAGCAAGCGGGATCGGGGAGCTGTTTTTT. It specifies CASSEASGIGELFF.

V usage is TRBV9 and J usage is TRBJ2-1; D perhaps matches TRBD2 (5 bases). CDR1 is SGDLS and CDR2 is YYNGEE in the germline V gene. V was shortened by 0 bases and J by 7 bases, with 14 bases between the two germline ends. The CDR3 is made up of 15 amino acids. CDR3 in DNA: TGTGCCAGCAGCGTAGGGGGAGCTACCCAGAATGAGCAGTTCTTC. Translated: CASSVGGATQNEQFF.

In DNA form, the CDR3 reads TGTGCCAGCAGCCCCAGGGGAGATGAAAAACTGTTTTTT. Translating it yields CASSPRGDEKLFF. The gene calls are TRBV7-2 and TRBJ1-4; D may be TRBD1 (6 bases). The germline V gene has CDR1 SGHTA and CDR2 FQGNSA. This CDR3 is 13 amino acids long. V was clipped by 5 bases and J by 6 bases, with 10 bases between them.

This clone was counted once. This chain links TRBV5-4 with TRBJ2-5, with TRBD2 matching over 7 bases. Germline CDR1 and CDR2: SGHNT and YYREEE (reference sequence). With 4 bases clipped from V and 2 bases from J, the junction kept 8 bases outside the gene matches. This CDR3 region has 15 residues. The CDR3 loop is CASSPPVGGQETQYF. The CDR3 region has the DNA TGTGCCAGCAGCCCTCCAGTGGGAGGGCAAGAGACCCAGTACTTC.

The genes are TRBV11-2 and TRBJ1-1; D might be TRBD1 (5 bases). The CDR3 has 14 residues. Trimming removed 0 bases from V and 3 bases from J, with 8 bases in between. Germline CDR1 is SGHAT and CDR2 is FQNNGV. CDR3 sequence: CASSLDLGDTEAFF. The CDR3 region has the DNA TGTGCCAGCAGCTTAGATCTAGGGGACACTGAAGCTTTCTTT.

The chain recombines TRBV2 with TRBJ2-5; 10 nucleotides align to TRBD2. Trimming took 3 bases from V and 5 from J; bases not matched to a gene: 6. Germline lookup yields CDR1 SNHLY and CDR2 FYNNEI. The CDR3 contains 15 residues. The CDR3 nucleotides read TGTGCCAGCAGTGAGAGCGGGGGGGCCGGGGAGACCCAGTACTTC. This codes for CASSESGGAGETQYF.

Turning to this clone: This same CDR3 is encoded by further DNA sequences in the sample. The chain employs TRBV5-1 and TRBJ2-7; maybe TRBD2 (5 bases). V was shortened by 0 bases and J by 3 bases, with 10 bases between the two germline ends. The CDR3 is made up of 14 amino acids. Germline CDR1 SGHRS, CDR2 YFSETQ. The DNA of the CDR3 is TGCGCCAGCAGCTTGGCCCCGGGGAGCTACGAGCAGTACTTC. Its translation is CASSLAPGSYEQYF.

The chain carries TRBV7-3 and TRBJ1-1, with TRBD1 matching 8 bases. J was trimmed by 5 bases and V by 2 bases; bases with no gene match: 13. Germline V lookup: CDR1 SGHTA, CDR2 FQGTGA. CDR3 length equals 17 residues. CDR3 sequence reads: CASSLAPFPGGATEAFF. The CDR3 DNA reads TGTGCCAGCAGCTTAGCCCCTTTCCCAGGGGGCGCGACTGAAGCTTTCTTT.